The clone carrying this TCR beta chain showed up just a few times. The antigen is not known. V dropped 1 base and J dropped 5 bases, with 12 bases sitting between them. The CDR3 covers 15 residues. Germline lookup yields CDR1 LGHNA and CDR2 YNFKEQ. The data were taken from a study of cytomegalovirus exposure and HLA in healthy donors. Study-level points and caveats: It was likely that a cluster of highly shared sequence variants was a sequencing artifact. Researchers counted 150 to 200 TCR beta chains as cytomegalovirus-associated. Most subjects' HLA-A and HLA-B alleles were reportedly predicted from TCR beta sequences. In a later analysis, several top co-occurrence clusters appeared linked to parvovirus B19, influenza, CMV and Epstein-Barr virus.

Primers included in the PCR were 60 Vbeta and 13 Jbeta primers. Assay: immunoSEQ multiplex PCR; the TCRdb copy retains only in-frame clones and omits some. The sample lists 150,000 to 200,000 clones, 77% occurring once. This clonotype was sampled from a woman aged 25 to 45 in good health and CMV-seronegative. The rearrangement uses TRBV4-2 and TRBJ1-5; no clear D gene. The material sequenced was PBMCs. CDR3 DNA sequence: TGTGCCAGCAGCCAAGCCGGGAATATGGATCAGCCCCAGCATTTT. This translates into CASSQAGNMDQPQHF.